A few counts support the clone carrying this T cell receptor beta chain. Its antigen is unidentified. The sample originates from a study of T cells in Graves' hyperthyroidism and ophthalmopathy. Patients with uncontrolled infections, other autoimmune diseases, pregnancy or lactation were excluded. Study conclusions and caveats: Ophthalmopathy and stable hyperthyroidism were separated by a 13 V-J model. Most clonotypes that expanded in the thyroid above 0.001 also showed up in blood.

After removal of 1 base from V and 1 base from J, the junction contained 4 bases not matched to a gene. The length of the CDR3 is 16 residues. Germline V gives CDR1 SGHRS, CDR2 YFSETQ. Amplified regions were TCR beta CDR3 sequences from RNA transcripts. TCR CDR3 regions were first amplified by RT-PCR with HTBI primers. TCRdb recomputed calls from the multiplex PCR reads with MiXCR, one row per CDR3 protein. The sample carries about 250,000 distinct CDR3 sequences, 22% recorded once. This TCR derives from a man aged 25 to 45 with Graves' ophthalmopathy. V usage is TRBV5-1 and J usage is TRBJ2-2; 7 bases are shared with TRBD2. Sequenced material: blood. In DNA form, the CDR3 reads TGCGCCAGCAGCTTGCTAGCGGCAAAGAACACCGGGGAGCTGTTTTTT. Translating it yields CASSLLAAKNTGELFF. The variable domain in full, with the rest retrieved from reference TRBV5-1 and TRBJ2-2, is KAGVTQTPRYLIKTRGQQVTLSCSPISGHRSVSWYQQTPGQGLQFLFEYFSETQRNKGNFPGRFSGRQFSNSRSEMNVSTLELGDSALYLCASSLLAAKNTGELFFGEGSRLTVL.